This is a list of T cell receptor beta chains from one sample in a study of control samples from healthy donors and cancer patients. Assay used: immunoSEQ multiplex PCR; TCRdb lists only in-frame clones, some missing. The sample records about 85,000 clones, about 90% being singletons. The sample comprised blood. The origin of the receptors is a man aged 50 to 59 in good health. Both conserved end residues are part of each CDR3. The D gene is left open where the match is weak. Clone size is given for some rows only: seen once, a few or many times, or a class if the clone is expanded.

abundance,v_gene,d_gene,j_gene,CDR3aa,CDR3nt
NA,TRBV5-1,TRBD1,TRBJ2-5,CASSSVPSGQGGAGKTQYF,TGCGCCAGCAGCTCCGTCCCTTCGGGACAGGGGGGCGCGGGGAAGACCCAGTACTTC
NA,TRBV6-1,NA,TRBJ1-3,CASSEAAGLGSGNTIYF,TGTGCCAGCAGTGAAGCGGCAGGATTGGGCTCTGGAAACACCATATATTTT
NA,TRBV6-1,NA,TRBJ2-6,CASSEHTGSGANVLTF,TGTGCCAGCAGTGAACACACAGGGTCTGGGGCCAACGTCCTGACTTTC
NA,TRBV10-3,TRBD2,TRBJ2-1,CAISQGLAGGHQFF,TGTGCCATCAGTCAAGGACTAGCGGGGGGCCATCAGTTCTTC
NA,TRBV5-4,NA,TRBJ1-5,CASSLEGGKGGNQPQHF,TGTGCCAGCAGCTTGGAGGGTGGGAAAGGGGGCAATCAGCCCCAGCATTTT
NA,TRBV3-1/TRBV3-2,TRBD1,TRBJ2-1,CASSQVPRGGQSEQFF,TGTGCCAGCAGCCAAGTGCCCAGAGGGGGCCAAAGTGAGCAGTTCTTC
NA,TRBV18,NA,TRBJ1-1,CASSPSGVRGGTEAFF,TGTGCCAGCTCACCATCCGGGGTCAGGGGCGGCACTGAAGCTTTCTTT
NA,TRBV27,NA,TRBJ1-1,CASSFTPNTEAFF,TGTGCCAGCAGTTTCACTCCCAACACTGAAGCTTTCTTT
NA,TRBV6-4,NA,TRBJ1-2,CASIHGRHTSNYGYTF,TGTGCCAGCATCCACGGGAGACACACCTCTAACTATGGCTACACCTTC
NA,TRBV5-1,TRBD1,TRBJ2-7,CASSSTGQTGEQYF,TGCGCCAGCAGCTCAACGGGACAGACGGGCGAGCAGTACTTC
NA,TRBV6-5,NA,TRBJ1-5,CASRQMEHQPQHF,TGTGCCAGCAGACAGATGGAACATCAGCCCCAGCATTTT
NA,TRBV19,TRBD1,TRBJ2-1,CASTVGTGGYNEQFF,TGTGCCAGTACCGTTGGGACAGGGGGATACAATGAGCAGTTCTTC
NA,TRBV5-6,NA,TRBJ1-5,CASSLSGPGQPQHF,TGTGCCAGCAGCTTGTCAGGGCCCGGGCAGCCCCAGCATTTT
medium-sized,TRBV19,NA,TRBJ2-5,CASSSPGAEGTQYF,TGTGCCAGTAGTAGCCCCGGAGCCGAAGGGACCCAGTACTTC
NA,TRBV11-2,TRBD2,TRBJ2-5,CASLGGGLETQYF,TGTGCCAGCCTGGGCGGGGGGCTTGAGACCCAGTACTTC
NA,TRBV27,TRBD1,TRBJ2-7,CASSSGQGARYEQYF,TGTGCCAGCAGTTCCGGACAGGGGGCTCGGTACGAGCAGTACTTC
NA,TRBV18,NA,TRBJ1-4,CASSQREKLFF,TGTGCCAGCTCACAGAGGGAAAAACTGTTTTTT
NA,TRBV30,NA,TRBJ1-2,CAWSELRAYGYTF,TGTGCCTGGAGTGAGTTAAGGGCTTATGGCTACACCTTC
NA,TRBV5-1,NA,TRBJ1-4,CASSGGGDEKLFF,TGCGCCAGCAGTGGGGGCGGAGATGAAAAACTGTTTTTT
once,TRBV3-1/TRBV3-2,NA,TRBJ1-1,CASSSRKAEAFF,TGTGCCAGCAGCTCAAGGAAGGCTGAAGCTTTCTTT
once,TRBV6-6,TRBD2,TRBJ2-3,CASSRPTSGGSDTQYF,TGTGCCAGCAGCCGCCCTACTAGCGGGGGGTCAGATACGCAGTATTTT
NA,TRBV27,TRBD2,TRBJ2-2,CASSLGAGGYSGELFF,TGTGCCAGCAGTTTAGGAGCGGGGGGGTACAGCGGGGAGCTGTTTTTT
NA,TRBV9,NA,TRBJ2-2,CASSVGGAPTGELFF,TGTGCCAGCAGCGTTGGGGGGGCGCCTACCGGGGAGCTGTTTTTT
NA,TRBV28,NA,TRBJ1-5,CASTGAGSNQPQHF,TGTGCCAGCACAGGGGCCGGGAGCAATCAGCCCCAGCATTTT
few,TRBV27,NA,TRBJ1-6,CASSAISGPQIGYNSPLHF,TGTGCCAGCAGTGCAATCTCCGGGCCCCAAATCGGCTATAATTCACCCCTCCACTTT
NA,TRBV30,NA,TRBJ1-3,CAWSLWGRNTIYF,TGTGCCTGGAGCCTATGGGGAAGAAACACCATATATTTT
NA,TRBV6-6,TRBD1,TRBJ1-4,CASSSGTGYEKLFF,TGTGCCAGCAGCTCCGGGACAGGGTATGAAAAACTGTTTTTT